This is a list of T cell receptor beta chains from one sample in a study of T cell responses to AZD1222 COVID-19 vaccine. Assay used: immunoSEQ multiplex PCR; TCRdb lists only in-frame clones, some missing. The table has approximately 81,000 clones, around nine tenths seen once. The sample here was peripheral blood, taken on day 0 of MenACWY control vaccination. These TCRs come from an adult in good health. Both conserved end residues are part of each CDR3. The D gene is left open where the match is weak. Clone size is not always given. Where it is, it says once, few, many or a class for expanded clones.

v_call	d_call	clone_size	j_call	cdr3_aa	cdr3_nt
TRBV18	-	-	TRBJ1-1	CASSPLNMGTEAFF	TGTGCCAGCTCACCCCTGAACATGGGCACTGAAGCTTTCTTT
TRBV30	-	-	TRBJ1-1	CAAGPQGWAFF	TGTGCCGCCGGGCCCCAGGGTTGGGCTTTCTTT
TRBV19	-	-	TRBJ1-1	CASIRHGFEAFF	TGTGCCAGTATACGACACGGCTTTGAAGCTTTCTTT
TRBV27	-	-	TRBJ1-5	CASSLVSNQPQHF	TGTGCCAGCAGTTTAGTGAGCAATCAGCCCCAGCATTTT
TRBV6-2/TRBV6-3	TRBD1	-	TRBJ2-7	CASSYPPGQVYEQYF	TGTGCCAGCAGTTACCCCCCGGGACAGGTCTACGAGCAGTACTTC
TRBV19	TRBD2	medium-sized	TRBJ2-1	CASSKTSGSYNEQFF	TGTGCCAGTAGTAAAACTAGCGGCTCCTACAATGAGCAGTTCTTC
TRBV10-3	-	-	TRBJ1-2	CAISEPTSSGGLNYGYTF	TGTGCCATCAGTGAGCCTACCTCCTCGGGGGGGCTCAATTATGGCTACACCTTC
TRBV28	-	-	TRBJ1-1	CASRPPWSGGSEAFF	TGTGCCAGCAGACCCCCCTGGTCGGGCGGCAGTGAAGCTTTCTTT
TRBV6-5	TRBD2	-	TRBJ2-1	CAIKRTSGRDEQFF	TGTGCCATCAAGCGGACTAGCGGGAGGGATGAGCAGTTCTTC
TRBV18	-	few	TRBJ1-1	CASSPGSMSTEAFF	TGTGCCAGCTCACCTGGCTCGATGAGCACTGAAGCTTTCTTT
TRBV18	-	-	TRBJ2-1	CASSLMNGDNEQFF	TGTGCCAGCTCACTAATGAATGGGGACAATGAGCAGTTCTTC
TRBV6-5	-	-	TRBJ1-2	CASSLGMEPNYGYTF	TGTGCCAGCAGTCTGGGGATGGAACCTAACTATGGCTACACCTTC
TRBV29-1	-	once	TRBJ1-5	CSVQQGGNQPQHF	TGCAGCGTACAACAGGGTGGGAATCAGCCCCAGCATTTT
TRBV5-6	TRBD2	-	TRBJ2-1	CASSGPGLVFYNEQFF	TGTGCCAGCAGCGGACCGGGACTAGTCTTCTACAATGAGCAGTTCTTC